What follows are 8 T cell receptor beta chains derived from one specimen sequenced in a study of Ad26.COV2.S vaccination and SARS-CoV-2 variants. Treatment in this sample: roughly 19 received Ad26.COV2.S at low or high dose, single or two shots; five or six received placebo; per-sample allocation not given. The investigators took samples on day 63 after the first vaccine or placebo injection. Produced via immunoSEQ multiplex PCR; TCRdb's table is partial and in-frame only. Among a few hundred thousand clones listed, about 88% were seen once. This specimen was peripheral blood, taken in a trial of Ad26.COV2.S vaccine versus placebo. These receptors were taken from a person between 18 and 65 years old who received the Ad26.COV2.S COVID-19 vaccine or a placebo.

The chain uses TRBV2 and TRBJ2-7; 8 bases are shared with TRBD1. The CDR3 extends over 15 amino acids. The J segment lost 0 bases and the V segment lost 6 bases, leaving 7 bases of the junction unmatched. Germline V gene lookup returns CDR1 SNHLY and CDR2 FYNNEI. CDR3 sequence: CASRIGQGISYEQYF. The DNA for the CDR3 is TGTGCCAGCAGAATCGGACAGGGCATCTCCTACGAGCAGTACTTC.

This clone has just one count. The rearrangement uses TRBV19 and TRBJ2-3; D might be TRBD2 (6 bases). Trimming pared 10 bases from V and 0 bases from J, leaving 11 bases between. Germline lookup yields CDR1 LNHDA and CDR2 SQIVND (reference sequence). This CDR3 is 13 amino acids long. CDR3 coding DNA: TGTGCCACCAGACTAGTCAGCACAGATACGCAGTATTTT. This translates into CATRLVSTDTQYF.

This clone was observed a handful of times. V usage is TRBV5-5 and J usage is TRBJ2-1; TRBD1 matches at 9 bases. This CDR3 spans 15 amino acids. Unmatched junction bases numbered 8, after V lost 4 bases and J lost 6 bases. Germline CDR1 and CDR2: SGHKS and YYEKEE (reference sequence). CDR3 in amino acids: CASSPTGGAINEQFF. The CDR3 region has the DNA TGTGCCAGCAGCCCCACAGGGGGCGCAATCAATGAGCAGTTCTTC.

The DNA of the CDR3 is TGTGCCAGCAGTGTCGGACAGGGGCGTGAAAAACTGTTTTTT. Its translation: CASSVGQGREKLFF. The J gene is TRBJ1-4, the V gene TRBV28; 9 bases are a match to TRBD1. Germline V gene data show CDR1 as MDHEN and CDR2 as SYDVKM. The CDR3 spans 14 residues. With 5 bases clipped from V and 7 bases from J, the junction kept 5 bases outside the gene matches.

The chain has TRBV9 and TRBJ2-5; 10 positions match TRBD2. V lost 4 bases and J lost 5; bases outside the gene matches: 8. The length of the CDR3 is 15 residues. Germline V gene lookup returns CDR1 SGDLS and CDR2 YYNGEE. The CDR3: CASSPLAGVGETQYF. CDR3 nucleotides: TGTGCCAGCAGCCCGCTAGCGGGAGTCGGGGAGACCCAGTACTTC.

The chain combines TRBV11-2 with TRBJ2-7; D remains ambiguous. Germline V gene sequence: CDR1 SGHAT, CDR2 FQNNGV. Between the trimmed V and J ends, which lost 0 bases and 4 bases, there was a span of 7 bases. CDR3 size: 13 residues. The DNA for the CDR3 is TGTGCCAGCAGCTTAGAGTGGTCGTACGAGCAGTACTTC. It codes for CASSLEWSYEQYF.

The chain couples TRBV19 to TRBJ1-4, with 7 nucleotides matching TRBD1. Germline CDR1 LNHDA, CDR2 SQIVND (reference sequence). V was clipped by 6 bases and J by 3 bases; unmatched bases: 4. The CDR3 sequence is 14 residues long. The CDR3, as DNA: TGTGCCAGTAGAAAGACAGGGCCTAATGAAAAACTGTTTTTT. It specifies CASRKTGPNEKLFF.

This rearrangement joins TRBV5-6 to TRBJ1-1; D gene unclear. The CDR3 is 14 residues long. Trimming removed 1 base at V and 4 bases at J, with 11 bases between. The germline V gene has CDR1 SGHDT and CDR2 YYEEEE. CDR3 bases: TGTGCCAGCAGCTTGAGGAGTTGGGTCACTGAAGCTTTCTTT. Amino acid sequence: CASSLRSWVTEAFF.